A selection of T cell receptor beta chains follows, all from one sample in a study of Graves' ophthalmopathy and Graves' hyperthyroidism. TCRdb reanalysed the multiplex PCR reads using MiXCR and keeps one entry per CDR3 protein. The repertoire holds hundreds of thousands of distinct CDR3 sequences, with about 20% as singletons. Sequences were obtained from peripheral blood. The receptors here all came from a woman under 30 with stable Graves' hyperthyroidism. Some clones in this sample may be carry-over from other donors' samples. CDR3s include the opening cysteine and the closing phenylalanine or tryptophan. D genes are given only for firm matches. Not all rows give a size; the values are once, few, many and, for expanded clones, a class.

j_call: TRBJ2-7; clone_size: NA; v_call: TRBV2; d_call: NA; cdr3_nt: TGTGCCAGCATTGATTCTGTTACCTACGAGCAGTACTTC; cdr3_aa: CASIDSVTYEQYF
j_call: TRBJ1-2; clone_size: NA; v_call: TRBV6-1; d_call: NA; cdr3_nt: TGTGCCAGCAGTGCGGGGGCGGACTATGGCTACACCTTC; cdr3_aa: CASSAGADYGYTF
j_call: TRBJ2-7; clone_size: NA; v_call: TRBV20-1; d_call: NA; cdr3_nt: TGCAGTGCTAGTGGGCTAGCCTTCTACGAGCAGTACTTC; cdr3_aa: CSASGLAFYEQYF
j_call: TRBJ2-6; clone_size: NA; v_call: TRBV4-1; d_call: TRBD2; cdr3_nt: TGCGCCAGCAGCCAAGTCCTTGCTGCGGGAGTGGGATCAGGGGCCAACGTCCTGACTTTC; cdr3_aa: CASSQVLAAGVGSGANVLTF
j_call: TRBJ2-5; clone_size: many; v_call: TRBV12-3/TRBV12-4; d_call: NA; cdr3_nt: TGTGCCAGCAGTTTAGGGGGGGGGGCCAGAGAGACCCAGTACTTC; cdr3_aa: CASSLGGGARETQYF
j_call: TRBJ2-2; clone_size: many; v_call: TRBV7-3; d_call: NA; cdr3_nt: TGTGCCAGCGGGCGGGGTCCTTTGGGGGAGCTGTTTTTT; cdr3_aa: CASGRGPLGELFF
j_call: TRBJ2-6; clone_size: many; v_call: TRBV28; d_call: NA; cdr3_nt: TGTGCCAGCAGGTTGGGGGGACTTCCTAATTCCGGGGCCAACGTCCTGACTTTC; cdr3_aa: CASRLGGLPNSGANVLTF
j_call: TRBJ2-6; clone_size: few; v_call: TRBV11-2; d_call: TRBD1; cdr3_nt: TGTGCCAGCAGCTTGGGACAGGGTGCTGTCTCTGGGGCCAACGTCCTGACTTTC; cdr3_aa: CASSLGQGAVSGANVLTF
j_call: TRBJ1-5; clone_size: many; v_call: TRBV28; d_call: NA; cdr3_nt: TGTGCCAGCAACCCTCCGGGTCAGCCCCAGCATTTT; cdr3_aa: CASNPPGQPQHF
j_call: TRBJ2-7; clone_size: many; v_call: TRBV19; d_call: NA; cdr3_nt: TGTGCCAGTAGTATTGCGGGGACCTACGAGCAGTACTTC; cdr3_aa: CASSIAGTYEQYF
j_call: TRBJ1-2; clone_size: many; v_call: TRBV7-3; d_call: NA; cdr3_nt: TGTGCCAGCAGCGCCCCCAGACAGGCCCCTTCCCCTAACTATGGCTACACCTTC; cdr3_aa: CASSAPRQAPSPNYGYTF
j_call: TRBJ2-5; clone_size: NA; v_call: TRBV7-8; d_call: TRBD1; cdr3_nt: TGTGCCAGCAGCCCCTTACAGGGGGCTGAGGAGACCCAGTACTTC; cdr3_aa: CASSPLQGAEETQYF
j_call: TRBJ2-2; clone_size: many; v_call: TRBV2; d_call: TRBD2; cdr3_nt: TGTGCCAGCAAGGGACTAGCGCCCGGGGAGCTGTTTTTT; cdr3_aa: CASKGLAPGELFF
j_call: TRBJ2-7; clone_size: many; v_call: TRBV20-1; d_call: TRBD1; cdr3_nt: TGCAGTGCTGGATCCCTCGGGACAGAGTCCTACGAGCAGTACTTC; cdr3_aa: CSAGSLGTESYEQYF